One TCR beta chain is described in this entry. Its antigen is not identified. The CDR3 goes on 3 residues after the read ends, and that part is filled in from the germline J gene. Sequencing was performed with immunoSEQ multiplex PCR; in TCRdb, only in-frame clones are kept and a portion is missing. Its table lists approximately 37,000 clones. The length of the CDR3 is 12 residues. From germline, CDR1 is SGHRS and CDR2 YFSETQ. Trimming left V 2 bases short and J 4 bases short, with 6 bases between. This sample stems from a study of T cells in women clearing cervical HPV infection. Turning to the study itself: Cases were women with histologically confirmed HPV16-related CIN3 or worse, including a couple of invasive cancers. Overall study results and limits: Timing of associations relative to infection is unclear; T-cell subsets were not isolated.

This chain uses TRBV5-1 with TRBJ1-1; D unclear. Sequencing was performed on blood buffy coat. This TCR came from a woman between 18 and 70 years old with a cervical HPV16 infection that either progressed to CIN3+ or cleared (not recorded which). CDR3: CASSFEGTEAFF. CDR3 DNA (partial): TGCGCCAGCAGCTTCGAGGGCACTGAA.